This T cell receptor beta chain was documented in a study of blood T cell repertoires in COVID-19 (dated by TCRdb to the early 2020s). In terms of the full investigation: Samples covering the acute and convalescent phases of COVID-19 were provided by collaborators in the United States, Italy and Spain. A de-identified subject ID, COVID-19 status, age in years and sex were almost always included in the sample metadata. The repertoires were released in a freely available public database meant as a resource for research on the immune response to SARS-CoV-2. Deeply sampled blood TCRbeta repertoires from subjects exposed to, actively infected with, or recovered from COVID-19 were included in the dataset. Where available, HLA class I and class II types were obtained from metadata supplied by the sample provider rather than from assay-based typing. The material from the prospective study consisted of cDNA or gDNA derived from T cells, B-cell-depleted T cells, or PBMCs. Samples came from the ongoing ImmuneRACE study (first 160 participants) plus 1,254 subjects from 6 global collaborators.

Study-level results and caveats: The amount of clinical and demographic metadata varied by source and participant and was provided uncurated.

TCRbeta CDR3 regions were amplified from genomic DNA using the immunoSEQ Assay, a bias-controlled multiplex PCR. Per the original workflow: Within the assay, amplification of reference gene primers was used to estimate how many nucleated cells each sample contained. To quantify the absolute abundance of each unique TCRbeta CDR3 rearrangement, sequence reads were collapsed and filtered. For each sample, productive Simpson clonality was calculated by taking the square root of Simpson's diversity index across productive rearrangements. In TCRdb, the immuneACCESS table is reduced to in-frame sequences with V and J assigned. These tables do not hold every clone; where another copy was compared, an unresolved V gene accounts for under half, and the others remain unexplained. From that table come the V and J calls and clone size; the DNA was used to work out D and trimming. The sample table lists about 230,000 clones, 80% to 90% of them with a count of one. The ten largest clonotypes hold about 0.93% of the sample.

About this clone itself: Which antigen it targets is not known. Base qualities are not recorded, but no much larger clone differs from it by a single base.

Each collaborating institution followed its own protocols to collect whole blood in K2EDTA tubes. For TCRbeta analysis, collaborator samples were shipped as frozen whole blood, as isolated PBMCs, or as DNA extracted from either sample type. V trim: 3 bases; J trim: 2 bases; unmatched bases: 10. From its cysteine to its phenylalanine, the CDR3 spans 17 amino acids. The sequence is cut down to CDR3 DNA, 51 bases in frame from base 1. Via the germline V gene (reference sequence), CDR1 is MNHEY and CDR2 SMNVEV. The origin of this receptor is a man in his forties or fifties with acute or convalescent COVID-19. The source material was peripheral blood. The sequence joins TRBV27 to TRBJ2-3; 8 bases in the junction line up with TRBD2. The nucleotides read TGTGCCAGCAGTTTCGGGGGGGGACATTCGGACACAGATACGCAGTATTTT. Translated, it reads CASSFGGGHSDTDTQYF.